This TCR beta chain was sequenced for a study of OX40 agonist ivuxolimab in advanced cancers. Study-wide background: An anti-OX40 (CD134) antibody with agonistic activity, ivuxolimab, was administered to patients. Two cutaneous melanoma patients and one hepatocellular carcinoma patient, three in all, had partial responses.

Trimming removed 0 bases at V and 9 bases at J, with 24 bases between. The CDR3 sequence is 17 residues long. Per germline, CDR1 SNHLY and CDR2 FYNNEI. Produced via immunoSEQ multiplex PCR; TCRdb's table is partial and in-frame only. The sample lists about 71,000 clones; roughly 93% were seen once. The source material was CD4+ or CD8+ T cells sorted from blood, sampled in a trial of the OX40 agonist ivuxolimab. The V call is TRBV2, the J call TRBJ2-7; TRBD2 is a possible D gene (6 bases). This TCR was recovered from an adult with an advanced solid tumor such as melanoma, head and neck, liver or kidney cancer. The CDR3 spells CASSEATTRTQIGGQYF. The CDR3 DNA sequence: TGTGCCAGCAGTGAAGCTACCACCCGGACTCAAATCGGGGGGCAGTACTTC.